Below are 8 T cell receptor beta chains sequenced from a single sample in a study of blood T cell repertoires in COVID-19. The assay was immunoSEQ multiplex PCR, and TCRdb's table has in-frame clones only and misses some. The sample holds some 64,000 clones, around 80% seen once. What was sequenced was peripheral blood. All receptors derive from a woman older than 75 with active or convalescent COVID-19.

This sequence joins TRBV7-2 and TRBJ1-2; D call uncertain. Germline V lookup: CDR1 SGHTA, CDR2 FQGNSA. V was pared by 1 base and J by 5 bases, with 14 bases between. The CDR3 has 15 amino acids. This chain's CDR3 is CASSLGAGSQYGYTF. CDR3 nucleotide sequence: TGTGCCAGCAGCTTAGGGGCGGGATCCCAGTATGGCTACACCTTC.

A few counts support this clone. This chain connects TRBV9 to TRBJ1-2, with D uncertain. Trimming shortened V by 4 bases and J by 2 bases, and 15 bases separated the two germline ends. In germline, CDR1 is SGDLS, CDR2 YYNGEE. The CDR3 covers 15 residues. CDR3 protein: CASSLTTRRNYGYTF. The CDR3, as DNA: TGTGCCAGCAGCCTTACCACCAGGAGGAACTATGGCTACACCTTC.

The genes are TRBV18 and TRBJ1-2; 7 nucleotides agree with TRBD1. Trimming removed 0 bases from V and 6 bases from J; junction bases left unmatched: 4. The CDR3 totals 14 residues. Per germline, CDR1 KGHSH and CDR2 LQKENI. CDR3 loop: CASSPPSQGDGYTF. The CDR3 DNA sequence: TGTGCCAGCTCACCACCGTCCCAGGGGGATGGCTACACCTTC.

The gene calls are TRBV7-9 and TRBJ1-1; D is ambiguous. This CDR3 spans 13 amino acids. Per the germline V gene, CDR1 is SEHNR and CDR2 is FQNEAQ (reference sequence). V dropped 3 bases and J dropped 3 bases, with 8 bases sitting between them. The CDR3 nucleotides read TGTGCCAGCAGCTTTGTTACGGACACTGAAGCTTTCTTT. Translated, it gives CASSFVTDTEAFF.

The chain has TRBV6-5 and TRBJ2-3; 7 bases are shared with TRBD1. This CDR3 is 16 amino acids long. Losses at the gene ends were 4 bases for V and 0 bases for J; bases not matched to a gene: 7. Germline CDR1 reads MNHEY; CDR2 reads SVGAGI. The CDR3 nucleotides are TGTGCCAGCAGTTTATTACAGGGGACCAGCACAGATACGCAGTATTTT. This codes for CASSLLQGTSTDTQYF.

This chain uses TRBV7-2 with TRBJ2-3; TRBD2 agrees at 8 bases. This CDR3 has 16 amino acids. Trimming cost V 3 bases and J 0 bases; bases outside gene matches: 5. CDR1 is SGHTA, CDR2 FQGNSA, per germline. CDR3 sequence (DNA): TGTGCCAGCAGCTTTGAGGAGCGGGGGAGCACAGATACGCAGTATTTT. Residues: CASSFEERGSTDTQYF.

The CDR3 bases are TGTGCCAGCAGTTTACTGACAGGACCAGAAAAACTGTTTTTT. It encodes CASSLLTGPEKLFF. V and J are TRBV27 and TRBJ1-4; the D gene is possibly TRBD1 (6 bases). Germline V gene data show CDR1 as MNHEY and CDR2 as SMNVEV (reference sequence). Deletions cut 2 bases from V and 8 bases from J, with 12 bases between. This CDR3 is built from 14 residues.

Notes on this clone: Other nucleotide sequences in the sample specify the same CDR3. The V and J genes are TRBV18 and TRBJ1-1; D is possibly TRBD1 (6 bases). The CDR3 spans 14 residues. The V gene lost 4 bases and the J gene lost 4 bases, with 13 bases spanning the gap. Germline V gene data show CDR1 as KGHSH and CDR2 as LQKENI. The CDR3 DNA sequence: TGTGCCAGCTCACGGGGGGGGCGGGGCACTGAAGCTTTCTTT. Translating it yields CASSRGGRGTEAFF.